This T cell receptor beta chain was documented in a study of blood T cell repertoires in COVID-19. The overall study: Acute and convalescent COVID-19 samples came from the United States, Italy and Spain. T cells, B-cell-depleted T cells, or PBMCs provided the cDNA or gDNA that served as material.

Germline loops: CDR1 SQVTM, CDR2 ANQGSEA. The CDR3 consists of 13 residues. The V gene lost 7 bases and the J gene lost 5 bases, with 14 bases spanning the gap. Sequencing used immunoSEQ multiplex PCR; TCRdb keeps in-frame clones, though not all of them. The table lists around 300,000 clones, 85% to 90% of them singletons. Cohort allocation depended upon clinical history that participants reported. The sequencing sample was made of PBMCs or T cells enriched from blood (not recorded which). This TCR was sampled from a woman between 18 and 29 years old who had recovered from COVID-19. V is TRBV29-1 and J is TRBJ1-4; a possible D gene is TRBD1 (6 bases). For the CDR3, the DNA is TGCAGCGGGAACCTGAGGGGGAATGAAAAACTGTTTTTT. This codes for CSGNLRGNEKLFF.